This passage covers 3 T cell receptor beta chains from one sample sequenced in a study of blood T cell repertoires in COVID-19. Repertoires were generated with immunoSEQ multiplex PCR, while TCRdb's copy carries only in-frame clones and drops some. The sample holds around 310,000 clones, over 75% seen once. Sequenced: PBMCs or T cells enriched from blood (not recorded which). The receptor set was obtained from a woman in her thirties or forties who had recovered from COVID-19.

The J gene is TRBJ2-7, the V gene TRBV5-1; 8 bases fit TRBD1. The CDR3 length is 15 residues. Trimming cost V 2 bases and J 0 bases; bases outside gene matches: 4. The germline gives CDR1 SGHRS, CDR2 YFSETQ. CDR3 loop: CASSFTTGDSYEQYF. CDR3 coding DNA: TGCGCCAGCAGCTTTACGACAGGGGACTCCTACGAGCAGTACTTC.

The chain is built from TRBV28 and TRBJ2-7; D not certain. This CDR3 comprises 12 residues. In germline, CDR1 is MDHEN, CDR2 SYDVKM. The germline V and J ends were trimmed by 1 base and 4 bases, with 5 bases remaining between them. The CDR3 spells CASSLFPYEQYF. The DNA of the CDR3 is TGTGCCAGCAGTTTATTTCCGTACGAGCAGTACTTC. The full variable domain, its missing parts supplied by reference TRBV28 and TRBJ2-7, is DVKVTQSSRYLVKRTGEKVFLECVQDMDHENMFWYRQDPGLGLRLIYFSYDVKMKEKGDIPEGYSVSREKKERFSLILESASTNQTSMYLCASSLFPYEQYFGPGTRLTVT.

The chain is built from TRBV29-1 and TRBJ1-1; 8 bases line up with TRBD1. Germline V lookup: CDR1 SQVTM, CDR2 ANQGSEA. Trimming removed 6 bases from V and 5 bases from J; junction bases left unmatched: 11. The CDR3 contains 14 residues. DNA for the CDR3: TGCAGCGTCGCCCCAGGGGGCGCGAGGACTGAAGCTTTCTTT. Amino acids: CSVAPGGARTEAFF.